This T cell receptor beta chain was found in a study of T cell changes during pregnancy in multiple sclerosis. CDR3 size: 14 residues. The J segment lost 8 bases and the V segment lost 3 bases, leaving 6 bases of the junction unmatched. Germline V gene sequence: CDR1 SGDLS, CDR2 YYNGEE. Sequencing used immunoSEQ multiplex PCR; TCRdb keeps in-frame clones, though not all of them. Of some 60,000 clones listed, approximately 91% are singletons. The sequence was collected from a female donor with multiple sclerosis, enrolled in a pregnancy study. V gene TRBV9 combines with J gene TRBJ1-4; 8 bases agree with TRBD1. Source: CD4+ T cells from peripheral blood mononuclear cells, taken in the third trimester of pregnancy. The CDR3 loop is CASSGQGAGEKLFF. The CDR3 DNA reads as TGTGCCAGCAGCGGCCAGGGGGCAGGGGAAAAACTGTTTTTT.